Each of the 29 T cell receptor beta chains below was sequenced from the same sample in a study of blood T cell repertoires in COVID-19. Profiled with immunoSEQ multiplex PCR; TCRdb holds only in-frame clones, not every one. The repertoire holds 150,000 to 200,000 clones, with about 90% as singletons. Sequencing was carried out using peripheral blood. These receptors were collected from a man aged 25 to 45 with COVID-19, enrolled during active disease.

The gene calls are TRBV11-2 and TRBJ2-1; 9 bases match TRBD2. CDR3 length: 18 residues. V dropped 2 bases and J dropped 6; count of bases not matched to a gene: 14. Germline V gene lookup returns CDR1 SGHAT and CDR2 FQNNGV. CDR3 coding DNA: TGTGCCAGCAGCTTAAACAATCAAGCGGGACTAGCTGTCAATGAGCAGTTCTTC. Amino acids: CASSLNNQAGLAVNEQFF.

This chain uses TRBV30 with TRBJ2-1; no clear D. Germline V gene lookup returns CDR1 GTSNPN and CDR2 SVGIG (reference sequence). V was pared by 0 bases and J by 4 bases, with 10 bases between. This CDR3 is built from 14 residues. The CDR3 reads CAWSVFAAYNEQFF. For the CDR3, the DNA is TGTGCCTGGAGTGTATTTGCGGCGTACAATGAGCAGTTCTTC.

The rearrangement joins TRBV2 to TRBJ2-7; TRBD1 is a possible D gene (7 bases). V lost 10 bases to trimming and J lost 4 bases, with 20 bases between them. The CDR3 sequence is 14 residues long. Germline CDR1 SNHLY, CDR2 FYNNEI. This chain's CDR3 is CATRIGGGRYEQYF. DNA of the CDR3: TGTGCCACCCGAATAGGAGGGGGCAGGTACGAGCAGTACTTC. Together with reference TRBV2 and TRBJ2-7, the CDR3 gives the full variable domain: EPEVTQTPSHQVTQMGQEVILRCVPISNHLYFYWYRQILGQKVEFLVSFYNNEISEKSEIFDDQFSVERPDGSNFTLKIRSTKLEDSAMYFCATRIGGGRYEQYFGPGTRLTVT.

This chain uses TRBV7-3 with TRBJ2-2, with TRBD1 identical over 11 bases. The germline gives CDR1 SGHTA, CDR2 FQGTGA. This CDR3 has 18 residues. V was pared by 1 base and J by 10 bases, with 14 bases of the junction left unmatched. The CDR3 here is CASSLNPIRTGGSEELFF. CDR3 in DNA: TGTGCCAGCAGCTTAAACCCCATAAGGACAGGGGGCAGCGAGGAGCTGTTTTTT. The full variable domain, completed using reference TRBV7-3 and TRBJ2-2, is GAGVSQTPSNKVTEKGKYVELRCDPISGHTALYWYRQSLGQGPEFLIYFQGTGAADDSGLPNDRFFAVRPEGSVSTLKIQRTERGDSAVYLCASSLNPIRTGGSEELFFGEGSRLTVL.

The chain employs TRBV19 and TRBJ2-3; 7 nucleotides align to TRBD2. V lost 3 bases to trimming and J lost 7 bases; unmatched junction nucleotides: 10. Germline V CDR1 and CDR2: LNHDA, SQIVND (reference sequence). The length of the CDR3 is 15 residues. The CDR3 protein is CASSITSAGGHTQYF. CDR3 nucleotide sequence: TGTGCCAGTAGTATCACTAGCGCCGGGGGTCATACGCAGTATTTT.

The V and J genes are TRBV12-3 or TRBV12-4 and TRBJ1-3; D gene unclear. V was cut by 6 bases and J by 4 bases, with 4 bases left in between. This CDR3 region has 11 residues. CDR3 coding DNA: TGTGCCAGCAGACAGGGAAACACCATATATTTT. It yields the protein CASRQGNTIYF.

This clone was seen once. The rearrangement joins TRBV6-5 to TRBJ1-1, with D uncertain. Between the trimmed V and J ends, which lost 6 bases and 1 base, there was a span of 12 bases. The V gene's germline CDR1 is MNHEY and CDR2 SVGAGI. This CDR3 is built from 14 residues. CDR3 bases: TGTGCCAGCAGAGAGGGAACCACGAACACTGAAGCTTTCTTT. Encoded protein: CASREGTTNTEAFF.

The V and J genes are TRBV6-5 and TRBJ1-2, with a weak D call TRBD1 (5 bases). This CDR3 has 15 residues. Per the germline V gene, CDR1 is MNHEY and CDR2 is SVGAGI. Trimming cost V 0 bases and J 1 base, with 9 bases left between them. The CDR3 sequence is CASSYSGGDNYGYTF. CDR3 in DNA: TGTGCCAGCAGTTACTCGGGAGGGGATAACTATGGCTACACCTTC.

The chain links TRBV2 to TRBJ2-7; D possibly corresponds to TRBD1 (6 bases). V was shortened by 7 bases and J by 3 bases, with 13 bases between the two germline ends. Germline CDR1 is SNHLY and CDR2 is FYNNEI. This CDR3 contains 13 residues. The CDR3 DNA reads TGTGCCAGCAACCCCCAGGGGTTCTACGAGCAGTACTTC. It codes for CASNPQGFYEQYF.

This sequence joins TRBV2 and TRBJ1-1; 7 positions agree with TRBD1. Looked up from germline, CDR1 is SNHLY and CDR2 is FYNNEI. V gave up 6 bases and J gave up 0 bases; unmatched junction bases: 10. The CDR3 is 16 amino acids. As DNA, the CDR3 is TGTGCCAGCAGCTACAGGGGAGAGGGCCTGAACACTGAAGCTTTCTTT. This gives the protein CASSYRGEGLNTEAFF.

The V and J genes are TRBV10-3 and TRBJ2-1; 8 bases fit TRBD2. This CDR3 region has 16 residues. CDR1 ENHRY and CDR2 SYGVKD come from the germline V gene. V gave up 6 bases and J gave up 2 bases; unmatched junction bases: 9. CDR3: CAISPGGFGPYNEQFF. For the CDR3, the DNA is TGTGCCATCAGCCCGGGGGGGTTCGGCCCCTACAATGAGCAGTTCTTC.

This CDR3 is CASSLAGDLYGELFF. CDR3 nucleotides: TGTGCCAGCAGTTTAGCGGGGGATCTCTACGGGGAGCTGTTTTTT. The chain couples TRBV6-5 to TRBJ2-2; 9 nucleotides match TRBD2. This CDR3 has 15 amino acids. The V and J ends lost 4 bases and 7 bases, in that order; junction bases with no gene match: 7. Germline CDR1 and CDR2: MNHEY and SVGAGI.

The chain couples TRBV5-4 to TRBJ2-5; 7 bases are shared with TRBD1. J gave up 2 bases and V 0 bases, and 4 bases lay outside the gene matches. The CDR3 is 15 amino acids. Germline V gives CDR1 SGHNT, CDR2 YYREEE (reference sequence). For the CDR3, the DNA is TGTGCCAGCAGCTTGGCCCCGACAGGGCAAGAGACCCAGTACTTC. Its translation is CASSLAPTGQETQYF.

This chain uses TRBV19 with TRBJ2-7, with 8 bases fitting TRBD1. Germline V gives CDR1 LNHDA, CDR2 SQIVND (reference sequence). The CDR3 length is 15 residues. Trimming removed 5 bases from V and 3 bases from J; junction bases left unmatched: 9. The CDR3 region has the DNA TGTGCCAGTAGTCTCCATTCCGGACAGGGCTACGAGCAGTACTTC. Translated: CASSLHSGQGYEQYF.

The chain employs TRBV11-2 and TRBJ2-2; TRBD2 agrees at 11 bases. The germline CDR1 and CDR2 sequences are SGHAT and FQNNGV. This CDR3 has 15 amino acids. After removal of 11 bases from V and 7 bases from J, the junction contained 12 bases not matched to a gene. For the CDR3, the DNA is TGTGCCGTCAGGGGTAGCGGGAGGGGCGGCGGGGAGCTGTTTTTT. Its translation is CAVRGSGRGGGELFF.

This chain uses TRBV25-1 with TRBJ2-2; 8 bases are shared with TRBD2. J was trimmed by 5 bases and V by 6 bases; bases with no gene match: 2. The CDR3 totals 13 residues. Germline lookup yields CDR1 MGHDK and CDR2 SYGVNS. The CDR3 DNA reads TGTGCCAGCAGCCGGGGGGGGACCGGGGAGCTGTTTTTT. Translation: CASSRGGTGELFF.

This rearrangement joins TRBV28 to TRBJ1-1; 7 bases match TRBD1. J lost 6 bases, V lost 5 bases, and 12 bases had no gene match. The CDR3 extends over 15 amino acids. Germline CDR1 is MDHEN and CDR2 is SYDVKM. The DNA of the CDR3 is TGTGCCAGCAGTCCATCACAGGGGTGGGTCCCTGAAGCTTTCTTT. This gives the protein CASSPSQGWVPEAFF. The whole variable domain, filled in from reference TRBV28 and TRBJ1-1, reads DVKVTQSSRYLVKRTGEKVFLECVQDMDHENMFWYRQDPGLGLRLIYFSYDVKMKEKGDIPEGYSVSREKKERFSLILESASTNQTSMYLCASSPSQGWVPEAFFGQGTRLTVV.

CDR3 nucleotides: TGTGCCTGCGGGGGGGGGCGAGGGACAGATACGCAGTATTTT. This encodes CACGGGRGTDTQYF. This chain uses TRBV19 with TRBJ2-3; TRBD2 agrees at 9 bases. In germline, CDR1 is LNHDA, CDR2 SQIVND (reference sequence). This CDR3 has 14 amino acids. With 11 bases clipped from V and 3 bases from J, the junction kept 9 bases outside the gene matches.

The V gene is TRBV7-2, the J gene TRBJ1-1; maybe TRBD1 (5 bases). This CDR3 region has 14 residues. Per the germline V gene, CDR1 is SGHTA and CDR2 is FQGNSA. V lost 1 base to trimming and J lost 4 bases, with 10 bases between them. DNA for the CDR3: TGTGCCAGCAGCTTAGAACAGGTTATCACTGAAGCTTTCTTT. Its translation is CASSLEQVITEAFF.

The chain recombines TRBV7-6 with TRBJ1-4; D is ambiguous. The CDR3 contains 12 residues. V was cut by 5 bases and J by 4 bases, with 5 bases left in between. Germline V gene lookup returns CDR1 SGHVS and CDR2 FNYEAQ. The CDR3 sequence: CASSQINEKLFF. DNA for the CDR3: TGTGCCAGCAGCCAGATTAATGAAAAACTGTTTTTT.

The chain couples TRBV5-1 to TRBJ2-5; 10 positions match TRBD2. The junction had 10 bases not matched to a gene; V was cut back by 3 bases and J by 2 bases. The CDR3 totals 17 residues. Germline V CDR1 and CDR2: SGHRS, YFSETQ. This chain's CDR3 is CASSWTSGRARQETQYF. The CDR3 nucleotides read TGCGCCAGCAGCTGGACGAGCGGGAGGGCCCGACAAGAGACCCAGTACTTC.

The CDR3, as DNA: TGTGCCAGCAGCCCCCACTTATTACAGACAGATACGCAGTATTTT. It encodes CASSPHLLQTDTQYF. The chain has TRBV11-1 and TRBJ2-3, with D uncertain. CDR1 and CDR2 from the germline V gene are SGHAT and FQDESV (reference sequence). This CDR3 contains 15 residues. The V and J ends lost 5 bases and 3 bases respectively, with 15 bases between them.

The rearrangement joins TRBV18 to TRBJ2-7; D gene unclear. CDR3 size: 17 residues. Germline values: CDR1 KGHSH, CDR2 LQKENI. Trimming cost V 3 bases and J 0 bases, with 18 bases left between them. In DNA form, the CDR3 reads TGTGCCAGCTCACCGCCAAACAGTTTCTACGACTCCTACGAGCAGTACTTC. This encodes CASSPPNSFYDSYEQYF. The full variable domain, completed using reference TRBV18 and TRBJ2-7, is NAGVMQNPRHLVRRRGQEARLRCSPMKGHSHVYWYRQLPEEGLKFMVYLQKENIIDESGMPKERFSAEFPKEGPSILRIQQVVRGDSAAYFCASSPPNSFYDSYEQYFGPGTRLTVT.

The chain couples TRBV24-1 to TRBJ2-1; 8 bases fit TRBD2. The germline V gene encodes CDR1 KGHDR and CDR2 SFDVKD. Trimming removed 7 bases from V and 4 bases from J; junction bases left unmatched: 8. CDR3 length equals 15 residues. DNA of the CDR3: TGTGCCACCAGGGGTGGGAGCGGGGGTTACAATGAGCAGTTCTTC. This encodes CATRGGSGGYNEQFF.

The rearrangement uses TRBV27 and TRBJ1-4, with D tentatively TRBD1 (6 bases). The V gene's germline CDR1 is MNHEY and CDR2 SMNVEV (reference sequence). V lost 2 bases and J 3 bases, leaving 10 bases between the germline ends. The length of the CDR3 is 15 residues. The CDR3 region has the DNA TGTGCCAGCAGTTTACAGGGGTGGGCTAATGAAAAACTGTTTTTT. Translated: CASSLQGWANEKLFF.

The rearrangement links TRBV11-2 to TRBJ2-7; 11 bases agree with TRBD1. The germline gives CDR1 SGHAT, CDR2 FQNNGV. The CDR3 spans 15 residues. J was trimmed by 4 bases and V by 5 bases; bases with no gene match: 7. Here the CDR3 DNA reads TGTGCCAGCAGCCGGGGACAGGGGGTATCTTACGAGCAGTACTTC. Its translation is CASSRGQGVSYEQYF.

The genes are TRBV5-1 and TRBJ2-4; possibly TRBD1 for D (7 bases). The V end lost 0 bases, the J end lost 0 bases, and 13 bases lay between the germline ends. Germline values: CDR1 SGHRS, CDR2 YFSETQ. The length of the CDR3 is 17 residues. CDR3 region: CASSLVAGGLAKNIQYF. CDR3 coding DNA: TGCGCCAGCAGCTTGGTTGCAGGGGGACTAGCCAAAAACATTCAGTACTTC.

The V and J genes are TRBV6-5 and TRBJ1-5; D unresolved. V was cut by 0 bases and J by 6 bases, with 9 bases left in between. Looked up from germline, CDR1 is MNHEY and CDR2 is SVGAGI. The CDR3 runs to 14 residues. CDR3 loop: CASSYSISGQPQHF. The CDR3 bases are TGTGCCAGCAGTTACTCGATCTCAGGTCAGCCCCAGCATTTT.

The chain joins TRBV7-9 to TRBJ1-2; TRBD1 matches 10 bases. Germline loops: CDR1 SEHNR, CDR2 FQNEAQ (reference sequence). V trimming: 3 bases; J trimming: 8 bases; junction bases outside the gene matches: 6. This CDR3 comprises 14 residues. The CDR3, as DNA: TGTGCCAGCAGCTTCCTCGGGACAGGGGTCGGCTACACCTTC. Translated: CASSFLGTGVGYTF.